The 26 T cell receptor beta chains given below trace back to one sample, sequenced in a study of response to subunit inactivated influenza vaccine. TCRdb processed the RT-PCR reads anew with MiXCR; each CDR3 protein has one entry. The table has more than 700,000 distinct CDR3 sequences, around 20% seen once. The sequencing used PBMCs from blood, collected approximately 5 days after vaccination. The receptors stem from a man aged 50-59 years who received an inactivated influenza vaccine.

The sample holds a few counts of this clonotype. The V gene is TRBV5-4, the J gene TRBJ2-4; 12 bases fit TRBD2. This CDR3 has 15 amino acids. The germline CDR1 and CDR2 sequences are SGHNT and YYREEE (reference sequence). Germline trimming cut 4 bases from V and 12 bases from J; bases unmatched to any gene: 11. The CDR3 region is CASSPGSSGGVNQYF. CDR3 DNA: TGTGCCAGCAGCCCGGGGTCTAGCGGGGGGGTAAATCAGTACTTC.

The chain joins TRBV20-1 to TRBJ2-1, with 8 positions matching TRBD2. The V and J ends lost 2 bases and 3 bases, in that order; junction bases with no gene match: 6. Germline V lookup: CDR1 DFQATT, CDR2 SNEGSKA (reference sequence). This CDR3 comprises 15 residues. DNA for the CDR3: TGCAGTGCTAGATCATTAGCGGGGAACTACAATGAGCAGTTCTTC. This gives the protein CSARSLAGNYNEQFF.

This clonotype has more than one count but fewer than ten. This chain links TRBV20-1 with TRBJ2-3; 8 nucleotides align to TRBD2. CDR1 is DFQATT, CDR2 SNEGSKA, per germline (reference sequence). Trimming took 6 bases from V and 3 from J; bases not matched to a gene: 5. This CDR3 spans 13 amino acids. CDR3 DNA: TGCAGTGCCCATAGCGGGACGACAGATACGCAGTATTTT. Its translation is CSAHSGTTDTQYF.

This clonotype was picked up a small number of times. The chain employs TRBV5-1 and TRBJ2-5; TRBD1 matches 9 bases. The CDR3 sequence is 16 residues long. Germline V CDR1 and CDR2: SGHRS, YFSETQ. V lost 1 base and J lost 5; bases outside the gene matches: 9. Here the CDR3 DNA reads TGCGCCAGCAGCTTGAACCGGGACAGGGTTTTGGAGACCCAGTACTTC. Translating gives CASSLNRDRVLETQYF.

This clonotype was picked up a small number of times. The rearrangement uses TRBV20-1 and TRBJ1-1; D is perhaps TRBD1 (5 bases). The CDR3 has 14 residues. V gave up 6 bases and J gave up 4 bases, with 18 bases separating them. Germline V CDR1 and CDR2: DFQATT, SNEGSKA (reference sequence). CDR3: CSAPLAGRGTEAFF. The CDR3 nucleotides read TGCAGTGCCCCCCTGGCAGGGCGGGGCACTGAAGCTTTCTTT.

The chain uses TRBV5-1 and TRBJ2-3, with 13 bases matching TRBD2. The trim removed 5 bases at V and 1 base at J, leaving 4 bases unmatched. The V gene's germline CDR1 is SGHRS and CDR2 YFSETQ. This CDR3 comprises 16 residues. CDR3 in DNA: TGCGCCAGCAGGGAGGGGACTAGCGGGGGCACAGATACGCAGTATTTT. Translated: CASREGTSGGTDTQYF.

This clonotype was observed a handful of times. The chain has TRBV7-9 and TRBJ2-1, with 7 bases lining up with TRBD1. This CDR3 has 14 residues. From germline, CDR1 is SEHNR and CDR2 FQNEAQ (reference sequence). J was trimmed by 6 bases and V by 3 bases; bases with no gene match: 5. Here the CDR3 reads CASSFWDSTNEQFF. The CDR3 region has the DNA TGTGCCAGCAGCTTCTGGGACAGCACCAATGAGCAGTTCTTC.

The chain couples TRBV6-5 to TRBJ2-7, with a weak D call TRBD1 (6 bases). The germline CDR1 and CDR2 sequences are MNHEY and SVGAGI. Trimming removed 4 bases at V and 5 bases at J, with 15 bases between. The CDR3 contains 14 residues. CDR3: CASSSYRVGDEQYF. CDR3 sequence (DNA): TGTGCCAGCAGTTCGTACAGGGTGGGCGACGAGCAGTACTTC.

This sequence joins TRBV27 and TRBJ2-3, with D perhaps TRBD1 (6 bases). The CDR3 loop spans 14 amino acids. Germline V lookup: CDR1 MNHEY, CDR2 SMNVEV (reference sequence). Trimming pared 2 bases from V and 3 bases from J, leaving 9 bases between. Here the CDR3 DNA reads TGTGCCAGCAGTTTAATACAGGGAACAGATACGCAGTATTTT. It codes for CASSLIQGTDTQYF.

This clonotype was counted between two and nine times. This sequence joins TRBV20-1 and TRBJ2-1; a weak D match, TRBD2 (6 bases). Trimming took 0 bases from V and 5 from J, leaving 11 bases between them. CDR1 DFQATT and CDR2 SNEGSKA come from the germline V gene (reference sequence). The CDR3 covers 14 residues. The CDR3 loop reads CSAREVADNNEQFF. CDR3 in DNA: TGCAGTGCTAGAGAGGTAGCGGACAACAATGAGCAGTTCTTC.

The rearrangement joins TRBV6-1 to TRBJ2-7, with D hard to call. CDR3 length: 15 residues. Trimming removed 7 bases at V and 2 bases at J, with 18 bases between. Germline assignment: CDR1 MNHNS and CDR2 SASEGT. The CDR3 loop is CASTPAGPSTYEQYF. CDR3 bases: TGTGCCAGCACCCCGGCCGGGCCTTCCACCTACGAGCAGTACTTC.

This clonotype showed up just a few times. V and J are TRBV10-3 and TRBJ2-3, with D perhaps TRBD1 (6 bases). V was clipped by 6 bases and J by 1 base, with 11 bases between them. Per germline, CDR1 ENHRY and CDR2 SYGVKD. This CDR3 is 14 amino acids long. In DNA form, the CDR3 reads TGTGCCATCAGCCGCAGGGGCGGCACAGATACGCAGTATTTT. Encoded protein: CAISRRGGTDTQYF.

This clonotype occurred a few times. The chain is built from TRBV5-1 and TRBJ2-3, with 7 bases fitting TRBD2. Germline V gene lookup returns CDR1 SGHRS and CDR2 YFSETQ. V was clipped by 0 bases and J by 0 bases; unmatched bases: 7. This CDR3 has 17 amino acids. CDR3 sequence reads: CASSLAGLAASTDTQYF. CDR3 nucleotides: TGCGCCAGCAGCTTGGCGGGCCTAGCGGCTAGCACAGATACGCAGTATTTT.

This clonotype was seen only a few times. The rearrangement uses TRBV24-1 and TRBJ1-1; 8 nucleotides align to TRBD1. Trimming at V came to 9 bases and at J to 1 base, leaving 9 bases not matched to a gene. The CDR3 totals 15 residues. The germline CDR1 and CDR2 sequences are KGHDR and SFDVKD. CDR3 in amino acids: CATESAGTGNTEAFF. The DNA of the CDR3 is TGTGCCACCGAATCCGCAGGGACAGGGAACACTGAAGCTTTCTTT.

This clonotype has a handful of counts. The V call is TRBV7-9, the J call TRBJ2-5; the D call may be TRBD1 or TRBD2 (6 bases each). V was pared by 5 bases and J by 5 bases, with 15 bases between. In germline, CDR1 is SEHNR, CDR2 FQNEAQ (reference sequence). This CDR3 has 14 residues. CDR3 sequence reads: CASSPIGGGETQYF. In DNA form, the CDR3 reads TGTGCCAGCAGCCCCATCGGGGGCGGGGAGACCCAGTACTTC. Full variable domain (missing parts from reference TRBV7-9 and TRBJ2-5): DTGVSQNPRHKITKRGQNVTFRCDPISEHNRLYWYRQTLGQGPEFLTYFQNEAQLEKSRLLSDRFSAERPKGSFSTLEIQRTEQGDSAMYLCASSPIGGGETQYFGPGTRLLVL.

This clonotype was picked up a small number of times. This chain joins TRBV28 and TRBJ2-1; no clear D. The V gene lost 2 bases and the J gene lost 6 bases, with 5 bases spanning the gap. The CDR3 has 12 residues. Germline V lookup: CDR1 MDHEN, CDR2 SYDVKM. In DNA form, the CDR3 reads TGTGCCAGCAGTTTACAGAGCAATGAGCAGTTCTTC. As protein: CASSLQSNEQFF.

The rearrangement links TRBV10-3 to TRBJ2-3; a possible D gene is TRBD1 (6 bases). Germline V CDR1 and CDR2: ENHRY, SYGVKD. The CDR3 contains 15 residues. Trimming left V 11 bases short and J 4 bases short, with 22 bases between. The CDR3 DNA reads as TGTGCCGCGGGCAGGGTCCTTTCAGGGGCAGATACGCAGTATTTT. This sequence encodes CAAGRVLSGADTQYF.

For this clonotype: The germline gene is not matched at one end of the junction; a read error may be the cause. The chain is built from TRBV3-1 and TRBJ2-3; TRBD2 aligns across 9 bases. CDR3 length equals 17 residues. Germline V CDR1 and CDR2: LGHDT, YNNKEL (reference sequence). Here the CDR3 reads CASCHPLRGGGADTQYF. The CDR3, as DNA: TGTGCCAGCTGCCACCCGTTGCGGGGGGGTGGGGCAGATACGCAGTATTTT.

This clonotype was detected many times. V gene TRBV28 combines with J gene TRBJ2-1; D remains unclear. From germline, CDR1 is MDHEN and CDR2 SYDVKM. The CDR3 contains 14 residues. The V end lost 3 bases, the J end lost 0 bases, and 6 bases lay between the germline ends. For the CDR3, the DNA is TGTGCCAGCAGTTTCGGCAGCTCCTACAATGAGCAGTTCTTC. As protein: CASSFGSSYNEQFF.

V is TRBV20-1 and J is TRBJ2-3; maybe TRBD1 (5 bases). The CDR3 is made up of 13 amino acids. Trimming pared 4 bases from V and 0 bases from J, leaving 8 bases between. The germline gives CDR1 DFQATT, CDR2 SNEGSKA (reference sequence). The CDR3 DNA reads TGCAGTGCTAAGGGGCCTAGCACAGATACGCAGTATTTT. It encodes CSAKGPSTDTQYF.

The chain combines TRBV6-2 or TRBV6-3 with TRBJ2-1; 7 bases agree with TRBD2. J gave up 3 bases and V 1 base, and 0 bases lay outside the gene matches. The length of the CDR3 is 14 residues. Germline lookup yields CDR1 MNHEY and CDR2 SVGEGT. This CDR3 is CASSYLAGYNEQFF. The CDR3 coding sequence is TGTGCCAGCAGTTACTTAGCGGGCTACAATGAGCAGTTCTTC.

In this sample, this clonotype turned up many times. V usage is TRBV27 and J usage is TRBJ2-7; TRBD2 agrees at 9 bases. After removal of 5 bases from V and 0 bases from J, the junction contained 8 bases not matched to a gene. Per germline, CDR1 MNHEY and CDR2 SMNVEV (reference sequence). The CDR3 sequence is 16 residues long. The CDR3 reads CASSPIAGAGSYEQYF. CDR3 sequence (DNA): TGTGCCAGCAGTCCCATAGCGGGAGCCGGCTCCTACGAGCAGTACTTC.

There are a few counts of this clonotype. The rearrangement links TRBV12-3 or TRBV12-4 to TRBJ2-1; D not resolved. The CDR3 is made up of 14 amino acids. V lost 3 bases and J lost 4, with 10 bases in between. CDR3 protein: CASSFSDVYNEQFF. CDR3 DNA: TGTGCCAGCAGTTTCAGTGACGTATACAATGAGCAGTTCTTC.

A few counts support this clonotype. The V call is TRBV12-3 or TRBV12-4, the J call TRBJ2-7, with D maybe TRBD2 (6 bases). V was trimmed by 7 bases and J by 5 bases, leaving 18 bases between them. The CDR3 is 14 residues long. CDR3 loop: CASTHGGILHEQYF. In nucleotides, the CDR3 is TGTGCCAGCACCCACGGGGGTATTCTACACGAGCAGTACTTC.

This clonotype was observed a few times. The genes are TRBV9 and TRBJ2-1; 7 positions agree with TRBD2. This CDR3 spans 18 amino acids. The germline CDR1 and CDR2 sequences are SGDLS and YYNGEE. The V segment lost 1 base and the J segment 0 bases; nucleotides outside the gene matches: 10. The DNA of the CDR3 is TGTGCCAGCAGCGTATACGGGGGGATTCGTAGCTCCTACAATGAGCAGTTCTTC. Translation: CASSVYGGIRSSYNEQFF.

V gene TRBV10-3 combines with J gene TRBJ2-7, with 9 bases lining up with TRBD1. The CDR3 is made up of 14 amino acids. Looked up from germline, CDR1 is ENHRY and CDR2 is SYGVKD. Losses at the gene ends were 2 bases for V and 6 bases for J; bases not matched to a gene: 5. This chain's CDR3 is CAISEPQGAREQYF. In nucleotides, the CDR3 is TGTGCCATCAGTGAGCCACAGGGGGCCCGCGAGCAGTACTTC.